The 21 T cell receptor beta chains below come from one sample, sequenced in a study of T cell responses to AZD1222 COVID-19 vaccine (dated by TCRdb to about 2021). The library was made by the immunoSEQ multiplex PCR assay. TCRdb stores this immuneACCESS table with in-frame sequences only. Part of the clones is absent; in the studies checked, under half of the shortfall reflects unresolved V genes, and no reason is known for the rest. The sample table shows 85,000 to 100,000 clones, and approximately 78% are seen once. The ten most abundant clones make up over 20% of the sample. The sample's time point label is to be understood as: baseline before first vaccination. Sequenced material: peripheral blood, taken on day 0 of AZD1222 vaccination. The receptor source for this set is an adult in good health.

J is TRBJ1-2 and V is TRBV27; D is perhaps TRBD1 (5 bases). Germline assignment: CDR1 MNHEY and CDR2 SMNVEV (reference sequence). With 5 bases removed from V and 1 base from J, the gap between germline ends came to 11 bases. This CDR3 has 14 amino acids. CDR3 coding DNA: TGTGCCAGCAGTGCCGACAGATTTAACTATGGCTACACCTTC. It yields the protein CASSADRFNYGYTF.

This clone was seen a handful of times. The chain couples TRBV3-1 (or the pseudogene TRBV3-2) to TRBJ2-7; possibly TRBD1 for D (5 bases). In germline, CDR1 is LGHDT, CDR2 YNNKEL (reference sequence). The germline V and J ends were trimmed by 5 bases and 3 bases, with 8 bases remaining between them. This CDR3 has 12 amino acids. The CDR3 region is CASSRGHYEQYF. The CDR3 region has the DNA TGTGCCAGCAGCAGGGGCCACTACGAGCAGTACTTC.

The rearrangement links TRBV11-3 to TRBJ2-1; TRBD2 aligns across 13 bases. V trimming: 0 bases; J trimming: 6 bases; junction bases outside the gene matches: 2. The CDR3 extends over 16 amino acids. Per germline, CDR1 SGHNT and CDR2 YENEEA. CDR3 nucleotides: TGTGCCAGCAGCTTAGAACTAGCGGGAGGGGCCAATGAGCAGTTCTTC. Its protein product is CASSLELAGGANEQFF.

The J gene is TRBJ2-7, the V gene TRBV4-1; 10 nucleotides agree with TRBD1. CDR1 MGHRA and CDR2 YSYEKL come from the germline V gene. The junction had 8 bases not matched to a gene; V was cut back by 4 bases and J by 5 bases. There are 15 residues in the CDR3. CDR3 DNA: TGCGCCAGCAGCCCTCGTCGGGACAGGGGAAACGAGCAGTACTTC. Translation: CASSPRRDRGNEQYF.

CDR3 DNA sequence: TGTGCCAGTAGTATAGGATCCCGAAGGGACTCTGAAGCTTTCTTT. This encodes CASSIGSRRDSEAFF. The chain links TRBV19 to TRBJ1-1; D possibly corresponds to TRBD1 (5 bases). V was clipped by 1 base and J by 6 bases, with 15 bases between them. Germline values: CDR1 LNHDA, CDR2 SQIVND (reference sequence). The CDR3 is made up of 15 amino acids. Full variable domain (rest looked up from reference TRBV19 and TRBJ1-1): DGGITQSPKYLFRKEGQNVTLSCEQNLNHDAMYWYRQDPGQGLRLIYYSQIVNDFQKGDIAEGYSVSREKKESFPLTVTSAQKNPTAFYLCASSIGSRRDSEAFFGQGTRLTVV.

In this sample, this clone turned up once. This chain joins TRBV19 and TRBJ2-2; D is undetermined. Trimming stripped 5 bases from V and 3 bases from J, with 13 bases between. CDR1 is LNHDA, CDR2 SQIVND, per germline (reference sequence). The CDR3 runs 15 residues. The CDR3 is CASSARAGYTGELFF. Here the CDR3 DNA reads TGTGCCAGTAGTGCTAGGGCAGGTTACACCGGGGAGCTGTTTTTT.

This clone has more than one count but fewer than ten. V usage is TRBV2 and J usage is TRBJ1-5; D may be TRBD1 (5 bases). From germline, CDR1 is SNHLY and CDR2 FYNNEI. This CDR3 is 14 amino acids long. The ends were cut back, 2 bases at V and 3 bases at J, with 8 bases in the middle. CDR3 region: CASSERQPNQPQHF. CDR3 bases: TGTGCCAGCAGTGAACGACAGCCCAATCAGCCCCAGCATTTT. Filled out from reference TRBV2 and TRBJ1-5, the complete variable domain reads EPEVTQTPSHQVTQMGQEVILRCVPISNHLYFYWYRQILGQKVEFLVSFYNNEISEKSEIFDDQFSVERPDGSNFTLKIRSTKLEDSAMYFCASSERQPNQPQHFGDGTRLSIL.

A few counts support this clone. The V call is TRBV4-3, the J call TRBJ1-4; 9 bases fit TRBD1. Germline V lookup: CDR1 LGHNA, CDR2 YSLEER. The CDR3 has 15 amino acids. V was pared by 1 base and J by 8 bases, with 5 bases of the junction left unmatched. This CDR3 is CASSQVGTGREKLFF. CDR3 sequence (DNA): TGCGCCAGCAGCCAAGTTGGGACAGGGCGAGAAAAACTGTTTTTT.

The chain carries TRBV11-2 and TRBJ2-1, with D maybe TRBD2 (6 bases). The CDR3 sequence is 16 residues long. Looked up from germline, CDR1 is SGHAT and CDR2 is FQNNGV. Trimming pared 1 base from V and 3 bases from J, leaving 13 bases between. The CDR3 region is CASSLGSSGRYNEQFF. CDR3 nucleotides: TGTGCCAGCAGCTTAGGTTCCAGCGGGCGCTACAATGAGCAGTTCTTC. Combining the CDR3 with reference TRBV11-2 and TRBJ2-1 gives the whole variable domain EAGVAQSPRYKIIEKRQSVAFWCNPISGHATLYWYQQILGQGPKLLIQFQNNGVVDDSQLPKDRFSAERLKGVDSTLKIQPAKLEDSAVYLCASSLGSSGRYNEQFFGPGTRLTVL.

The V and J genes are TRBV29-1 and TRBJ1-4; D is uncertain. Germline assignment: CDR1 SQVTM and CDR2 ANQGSEA. With 6 bases removed from V and 8 bases from J, the gap between germline ends came to 19 bases. This CDR3 region has 14 residues. The CDR3 loop reads CSVRSVGMNEKLFF. CDR3 sequence (DNA): TGCAGCGTCCGAAGTGTGGGGATGAACGAAAAACTGTTTTTT. Looking up the rest from reference TRBV29-1 and TRBJ1-4 gives the full variable domain: SAVISQKPSRDICQRGTSLTIQCQVDSQVTMMFWYRQQPGQSLTLIATANQGSEATYESGFVIDKFPISRPNLTFSTLTVSNMSPEDSSIYLCSVRSVGMNEKLFFGSGTQLSVL.

V and J are TRBV7-2 and TRBJ2-2; a weak D match, TRBD2 (7 bases). V shed 3 bases and J shed 4 bases, with 21 bases lying between them. This CDR3 is 18 amino acids long. CDR1 SGHTA and CDR2 FQGNSA come from the germline V gene. In DNA form, the CDR3 reads TGTGCCAGCAGCTTCACCTCGGGGGGCGCAGGCGTCACCGGGGAGCTGTTTTTT. The encoded protein is CASSFTSGGAGVTGELFF.

The rearrangement links TRBV30 to TRBJ2-2; D is perhaps TRBD2 (5 bases). V was shortened by 4 bases and J by 5 bases, with 26 bases between the two germline ends. The CDR3 extends over 18 amino acids. The V gene's germline CDR1 is GTSNPN and CDR2 SVGIG (reference sequence). The CDR3 is CAWTPDSVVTGLTGELFF. In DNA, the CDR3 is TGTGCCTGGACCCCAGATAGCGTCGTTACCGGATTGACCGGGGAGCTGTTTTTT.

The V gene is TRBV28, the J gene TRBJ1-3; D call uncertain. Per the germline V gene, CDR1 is MDHEN and CDR2 is SYDVKM. This CDR3 comprises 16 residues. V was trimmed by 3 bases and J by 3 bases, leaving 15 bases between them. The CDR3 region is CASSLNLVGSGNTIYF. In DNA form, the CDR3 reads TGTGCCAGCAGTTTGAACCTCGTAGGCAGTGGAAACACCATATATTTT.

A note on this clone: Other DNA sequences in this sample translate to the same CDR3. This chain uses TRBV18 with TRBJ2-7; TRBD1 aligns across 8 bases. V was clipped by 3 bases and J by 2 bases; unmatched bases: 3. Germline V CDR1 and CDR2: KGHSH, LQKENI. There are 14 residues in the CDR3. The CDR3 reads CASSPGQGPYEQYF. In DNA form, the CDR3 reads TGTGCCAGCTCACCCGGACAGGGACCCTACGAGCAGTACTTC. The whole variable domain, filled in from reference TRBV18 and TRBJ2-7, reads NAGVMQNPRHLVRRRGQEARLRCSPMKGHSHVYWYRQLPEEGLKFMVYLQKENIIDESGMPKERFSAEFPKEGPSILRIQQVVRGDSAAYFCASSPGQGPYEQYFGPGTRLTVT.

The V and J genes are TRBV11-2 and TRBJ2-1, with 9 bases fitting TRBD1. The germline V gene has CDR1 SGHAT and CDR2 FQNNGV. The CDR3 length is 16 residues. J was trimmed by 3 bases and V by 5 bases; bases with no gene match: 8. The CDR3 here is CASSTYRDRDYNEQFF. Written as DNA, the CDR3 is TGTGCCAGCAGCACTTACCGGGACAGGGACTACAATGAGCAGTTCTTC.

J is TRBJ2-7 and V is TRBV7-8; 9 nucleotides line up with TRBD1. V shed 4 bases, J shed 9 bases, and the junction held 10 bases outside the gene matches. The CDR3 is 14 residues long. Germline assignment: CDR1 SGHVS and CDR2 FQNEAQ. The CDR3 region has the DNA TGTGCCAGCAGCTCACCGGACAGGGGAGGTTGGCAGTACTTC. As protein: CASSSPDRGGWQYF.

This rearrangement joins TRBV19 to TRBJ2-2; D is ambiguous. Germline V lookup: CDR1 LNHDA, CDR2 SQIVND (reference sequence). Between the trimmed V and J ends, which lost 7 bases and 0 bases, there was a span of 6 bases. The length of the CDR3 is 13 residues. In DNA form, the CDR3 reads TGTGCCAGTAAAACAGCGAACACCGGGGAGCTGTTTTTT. It specifies CASKTANTGELFF.

This clone showed up just a few times. The V and J genes are TRBV18 and TRBJ2-7; TRBD1 might be the D (6 bases). Trimming took 5 bases from V and 5 from J, leaving 16 bases between them. Per the germline V gene, CDR1 is KGHSH and CDR2 is LQKENI. The CDR3 loop spans 14 amino acids. In DNA, the CDR3 is TGTGCCAGCTCAAATCCGGGACATAGCGACGAGCAGTACTTC. Encoded protein: CASSNPGHSDEQYF.

The genes are TRBV5-8 and TRBJ2-7, with unresolved D. The V gene's germline CDR1 is SGHTS and CDR2 YDEGEE. Trimming left V 1 base short and J 4 bases short, with 9 bases between. The CDR3 totals 13 residues. The CDR3 DNA is TGTGCCAGCAGCTTGTACTTCTCTTACGAGCAGTACTTC. Translation gives CASSLYFSYEQYF.

CDR3 protein: CASSPGTSNEKLFF. As DNA, the CDR3 is TGTGCCAGCAGCCCCGGGACAAGCAATGAAAAACTGTTTTTT. This chain links TRBV7-9 with TRBJ1-4; D is perhaps TRBD1 (6 bases). This CDR3 has 14 residues. Trimming took off 5 bases at V and 5 bases at J, with 12 bases between the two ends. From germline, CDR1 is SEHNR and CDR2 FQNEAQ (reference sequence).

The chain is built from TRBV5-5 and TRBJ2-3; the D gene is possibly TRBD1 (6 bases). Per the germline V gene, CDR1 is SGHKS and CDR2 is YYEKEE (reference sequence). This CDR3 contains 14 residues. V was cut by 0 bases and J by 6 bases, with 11 bases left in between. CDR3: CASSLEQGWDTQYF. CDR3 DNA: TGTGCCAGCAGCTTGGAACAGGGTTGGGATACGCAGTATTTT.